The 12 T cell receptor beta chains listed next were all sequenced from one sample in a study of T cell repertoires in aging, cancer and after chemotherapy (dated by TCRdb to about 2019). Reads for this sample came from an Illumina MiSeq. Rearranged TRB sequences spanning V, D and J segments were amplified by multiplex touch-down PCR using a mixed TRB-A/B primer pool. TCRdb itself trimmed the public reads at Q25 with fastp, ran MiXCR and retained productive beta chains. Every CDR3 protein is listed once, alongside the most common genes and DNA of its rows. For this sample the table gives some 1,700 distinct CDR3 sequences, of which about 26% were detected only once. Under 20% of the sample belongs to the ten largest clones. Instead of sorted cells or RNA, genomic DNA extracted from peripheral blood served as the source for amplifying TCR beta rearrangements. The specimen was blood. The receptors come from a human donor with a solid tumor.

The J gene is TRBJ1-2, the V gene TRBV19, with D possibly matching TRBD1 (5 bases). The CDR3 extends over 14 amino acids. V gave up 8 bases and J gave up 2 bases, with 15 bases separating them. Germline V gene data show CDR1 as LNHDA and CDR2 as SQIVND (reference sequence). The CDR3 DNA reads as TGTGCCAGTCAACTAGGGGACGGGAACTATGGCTACACCTTC. This encodes CASQLGDGNYGYTF.

This clonotype is judged medium-sized (0.01 to 0.1%). This sequence joins TRBV19 and TRBJ2-7; tentatively, D is TRBD2 (6 bases). Germline assignment: CDR1 LNHDA and CDR2 SQIVND (reference sequence). V was trimmed by 3 bases and J by 2 bases, leaving 14 bases between them. CDR3 size: 15 residues. CDR3 bases: TGTGCCAGTAGTATGGCCGGGACGGGAGCCTACGAGCAGTACTTC. Its translation: CASSMAGTGAYEQYF.

By share of the sample, this clonotype is medium-sized. The chain joins TRBV19 to TRBJ2-2, with D possibly TRBD1 on 5 matching bases. The germline V and J ends were trimmed by 7 bases and 0 bases, with 18 bases remaining between them. The CDR3 length is 17 residues. Germline assignment: CDR1 LNHDA and CDR2 SQIVND (reference sequence). The CDR3 DNA reads TGTGCCAGTACCCGTGGCAGGGCGCCCCCGAACACCGGGGAGCTGTTTTTT. Encoded protein: CASTRGRAPPNTGELFF.

By proportion, this clonotype is medium-sized. V gene TRBV15 combines with J gene TRBJ1-5; D gene ambiguous. Germline assignment: CDR1 LNHNV and CDR2 YYDKDF (reference sequence). The V gene lost 3 bases and the J gene lost 1 base, with 13 bases spanning the gap. The CDR3 covers 16 residues. The CDR3 region is CATSSYYGASNQPQHF. The DNA of the CDR3 is TGTGCCACCAGCAGTTACTACGGAGCGAGCAATCAGCCCCAGCATTTT.

The genes are TRBV6-2 or TRBV6-3 and TRBJ2-1; no firm D call. Trimming pared 6 bases from V and 0 bases from J, leaving 12 bases between. Germline values: CDR1 MNHEY, CDR2 SVGEGT. The length of the CDR3 is 15 residues. CDR3 sequence (DNA): TGTGCCAGCAGCTCTACTCTGAGCTCCTACAATGAGCAGTTCTTC. It translates to CASSSTLSSYNEQFF.

About this clonotype itself: At one end, the junction sequence differs from germline, possibly due to a read error. The gene calls are TRBV7-9 and TRBJ1-1; 9 bases align to TRBD1. CDR1 and CDR2 from the germline V gene are SEHNR and FQNEAQ (reference sequence). The CDR3 is 12 amino acids. This CDR3 is CGSLGDREQAFF. CDR3 bases: TGTGGCAGCTTAGGGGACAGGGAGCAAGCTTTCTTT.

This clonotype was observed a handful of times. The chain has TRBV7-9 and TRBJ1-2; unclear D gene. Germline V lookup: CDR1 SEHNR, CDR2 FQNEAQ (reference sequence). The CDR3 spans 12 residues. The germline V and J ends were trimmed by 4 bases and 6 bases, with 9 bases remaining between them. The CDR3 region is CASSYALNGYTF. The CDR3 DNA follows: TGTGCCAGCAGCTACGCGCTCAATGGCTACACCTTC.

The chain couples TRBV24-1 to TRBJ2-1; no firm D call. Trimming took off 0 bases at V and 8 bases at J, with 7 bases between the two ends. CDR3 size: 13 residues. Germline CDR1 and CDR2: KGHDR and SFDVKD. The CDR3 DNA reads as TGTGCCACCAGTGATTTGGCCGAGGATGAGCAGTTCTTC. Encoded protein: CATSDLAEDEQFF.

This clonotype is medium-sized (0.01 to 0.1%) by share. The rearrangement links TRBV6-4 to TRBJ2-2; 7 bases match TRBD2. Germline V CDR1 and CDR2: MRHNA, SNTAGT. V was pared by 5 bases and J by 6 bases, with 3 bases of the junction left unmatched. The CDR3 has 13 amino acids. The chain's CDR3 is CASSSREAGELFF. The CDR3 region has the DNA TGTGCCAGCAGTTCCCGGGAGGCCGGGGAGCTGTTTTTT.

The chain combines TRBV21-1 with TRBJ1-4; the table's D call of TRBD1 was not tested on the DNA. TRBV21-1 is labeled a pseudogene. CDR3 length: 16 residues. The CDR3 region is CASSGALGQLNEKLFF. The DNA of the CDR3 is TGTGCCAGCAGCGGTGCTCTAGGACAGCTTAATGAAAAACTGTTTTTT.

In its sample, this clonotype ranks as medium-sized. The chain has TRBV7-2 and TRBJ2-7, with TRBD2 matching over 7 bases. Germline loops: CDR1 SGHTA, CDR2 FQGNSA. The CDR3 has 17 amino acids. J gave up 0 bases and V 6 bases, and 14 bases lay outside the gene matches. This CDR3 reads CASRPRAGQMFSYEQYF. CDR3 nucleotide sequence: TGTGCCAGCAGACCGCGAGCGGGGCAGATGTTCTCCTACGAGCAGTACTTC.

This clonotype has a handful of counts. This chain uses TRBV7-2 with TRBJ2-1; D unclear. V dropped 5 bases and J dropped 7 bases, with 18 bases sitting between them. The CDR3 has 15 amino acids. Germline CDR1 reads SGHTA; CDR2 reads FQGNSA. Here the CDR3 reads CASSPTPHSRNEQFF. DNA of the CDR3: TGTGCCAGCAGCCCCACCCCTCACTCTAGGAATGAGCAGTTCTTC.